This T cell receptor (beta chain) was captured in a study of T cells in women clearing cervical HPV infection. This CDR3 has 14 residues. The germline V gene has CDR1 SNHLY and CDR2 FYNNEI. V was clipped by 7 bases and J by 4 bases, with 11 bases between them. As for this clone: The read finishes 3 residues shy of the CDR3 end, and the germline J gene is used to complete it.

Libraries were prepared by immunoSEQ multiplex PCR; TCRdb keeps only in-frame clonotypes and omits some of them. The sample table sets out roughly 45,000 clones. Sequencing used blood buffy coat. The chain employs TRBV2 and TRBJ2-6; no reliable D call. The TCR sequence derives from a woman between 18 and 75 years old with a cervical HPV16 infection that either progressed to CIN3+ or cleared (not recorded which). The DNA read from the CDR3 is TGTGCCAGCACCGACCCCGGGGGGGCCAACGTC. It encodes CASTDPGGANV. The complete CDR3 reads CASTDPGGANVLTF.